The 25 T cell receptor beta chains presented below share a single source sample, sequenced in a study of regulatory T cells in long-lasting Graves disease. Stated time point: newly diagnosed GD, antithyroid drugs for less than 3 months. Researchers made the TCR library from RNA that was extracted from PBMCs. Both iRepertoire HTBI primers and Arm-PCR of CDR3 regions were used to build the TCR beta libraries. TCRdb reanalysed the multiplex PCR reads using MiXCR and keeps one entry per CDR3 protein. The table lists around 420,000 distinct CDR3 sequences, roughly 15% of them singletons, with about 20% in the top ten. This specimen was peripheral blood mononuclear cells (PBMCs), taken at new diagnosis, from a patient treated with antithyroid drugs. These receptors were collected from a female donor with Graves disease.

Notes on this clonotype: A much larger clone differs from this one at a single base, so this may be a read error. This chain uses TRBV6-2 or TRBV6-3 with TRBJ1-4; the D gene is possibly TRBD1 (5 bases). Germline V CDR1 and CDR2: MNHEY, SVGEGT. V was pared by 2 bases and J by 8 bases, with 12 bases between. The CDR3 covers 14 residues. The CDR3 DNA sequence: TGTGCCAGCAGTTACCCTTACGGGGACGAAAAACTGTTTTTT. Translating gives CASSYPYGDEKLFF.

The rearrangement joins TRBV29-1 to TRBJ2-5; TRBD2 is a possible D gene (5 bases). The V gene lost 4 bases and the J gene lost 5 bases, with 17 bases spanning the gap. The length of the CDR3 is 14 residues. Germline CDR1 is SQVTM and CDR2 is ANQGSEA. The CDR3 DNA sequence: TGCAGCGTTGGGAGGATTTACCTTGGGGAGACCCAGTACTTC. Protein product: CSVGRIYLGETQYF. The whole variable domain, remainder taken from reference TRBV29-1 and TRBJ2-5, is SAVISQKPSRDICQRGTSLTIQCQVDSQVTMMFWYRQQPGQSLTLIATANQGSEATYESGFVIDKFPISRPNLTFSTLTVSNMSPEDSSIYLCSVGRIYLGETQYFGPGTRLLVL.

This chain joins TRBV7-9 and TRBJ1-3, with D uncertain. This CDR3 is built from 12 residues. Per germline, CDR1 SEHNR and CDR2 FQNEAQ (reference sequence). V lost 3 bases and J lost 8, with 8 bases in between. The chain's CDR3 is CASSLGADTIYF. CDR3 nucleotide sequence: TGTGCCAGCAGCTTGGGAGCAGACACCATATATTTT.

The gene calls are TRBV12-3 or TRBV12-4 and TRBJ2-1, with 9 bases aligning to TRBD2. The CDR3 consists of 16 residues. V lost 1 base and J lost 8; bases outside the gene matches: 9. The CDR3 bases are TGTGCCAGCAGTTTAGTTAATAGCGGGAGTGGGGATGAGCAGTTCTTC. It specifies CASSLVNSGSGDEQFF.

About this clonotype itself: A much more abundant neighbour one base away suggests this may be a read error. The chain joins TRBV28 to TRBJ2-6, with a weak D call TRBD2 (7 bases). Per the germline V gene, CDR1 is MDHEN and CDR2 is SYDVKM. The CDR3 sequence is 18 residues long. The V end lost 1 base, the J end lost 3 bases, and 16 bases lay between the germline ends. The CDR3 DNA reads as TGTGCCAGCAGTTTATTAGGGGGGGGGGATCTTGGGGCCAACGTCCTGACTTTC. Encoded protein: CASSLLGGGDLGANVLTF.

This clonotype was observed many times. As DNA, the CDR3 is TGTGCCACCTCTCCCGCAGATACGCAGTATTTT. It yields the protein CATSPADTQYF. The V and J genes are TRBV18 and TRBJ2-3, with unresolved D. V gave up 10 bases and J gave up 4 bases, with 9 bases separating them. Per the germline V gene, CDR1 is KGHSH and CDR2 is LQKENI. The length of the CDR3 is 11 residues. Variable domain in full (rest from reference TRBV18 and TRBJ2-3): NAGVMQNPRHLVRRRGQEARLRCSPMKGHSHVYWYRQLPEEGLKFMVYLQKENIIDESGMPKERFSAEFPKEGPSILRIQQVVRGDSAAYFCATSPADTQYFGPGTRLTVL.

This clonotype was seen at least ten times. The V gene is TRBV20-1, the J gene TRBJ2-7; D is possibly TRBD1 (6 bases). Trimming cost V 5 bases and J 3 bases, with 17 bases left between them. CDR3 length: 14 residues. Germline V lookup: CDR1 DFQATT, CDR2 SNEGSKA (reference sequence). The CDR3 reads CSARWDTLGYEQYF. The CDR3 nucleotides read TGCAGTGCTCGCTGGGACACTCTAGGCTACGAGCAGTACTTC.

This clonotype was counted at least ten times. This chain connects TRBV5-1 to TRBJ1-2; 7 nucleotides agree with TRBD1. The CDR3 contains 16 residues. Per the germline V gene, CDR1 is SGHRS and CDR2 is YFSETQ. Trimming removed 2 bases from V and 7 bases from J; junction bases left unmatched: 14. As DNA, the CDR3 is TGCGCCAGCAGCTTCAACGAGGGGGCAAAGGGGTTTGGCTACACCTTC. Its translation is CASSFNEGAKGFGYTF.

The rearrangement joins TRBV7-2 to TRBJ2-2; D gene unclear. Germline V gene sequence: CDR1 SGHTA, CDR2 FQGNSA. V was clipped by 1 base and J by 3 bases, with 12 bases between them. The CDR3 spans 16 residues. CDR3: CASSLEVPDDTGELFF. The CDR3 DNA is TGTGCCAGCAGCTTAGAGGTCCCGGACGACACCGGGGAGCTGTTTTTT. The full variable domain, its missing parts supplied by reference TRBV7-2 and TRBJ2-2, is GAGVSQSPSNKVTEKGKDVELRCDPISGHTALYWYRQSLGQGLEFLIYFQGNSAPDKSGLPSDRFSAERTGGSVSTLTIQRTQQEDSAVYLCASSLEVPDDTGELFFGEGSRLTVL.

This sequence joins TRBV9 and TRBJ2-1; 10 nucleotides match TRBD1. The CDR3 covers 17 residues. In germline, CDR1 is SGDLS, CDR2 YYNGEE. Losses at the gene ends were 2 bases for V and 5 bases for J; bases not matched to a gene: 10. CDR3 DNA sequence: TGTGCCAGCAGCGTTGAACTGCGGGACAGGGGAGACAATGAGCAGTTCTTC. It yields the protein CASSVELRDRGDNEQFF.

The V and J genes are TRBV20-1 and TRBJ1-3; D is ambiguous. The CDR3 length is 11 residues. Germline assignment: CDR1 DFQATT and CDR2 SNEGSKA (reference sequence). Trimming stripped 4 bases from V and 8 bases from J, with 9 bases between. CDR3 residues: CSATAGDTIYF. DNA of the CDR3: TGCAGTGCTACCGCGGGTGACACCATATATTTT.

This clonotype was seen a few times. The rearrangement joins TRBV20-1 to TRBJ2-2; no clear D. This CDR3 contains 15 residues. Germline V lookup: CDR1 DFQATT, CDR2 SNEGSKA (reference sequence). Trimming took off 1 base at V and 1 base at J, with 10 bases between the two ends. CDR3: CSARGVSRNTGELFF. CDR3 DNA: TGCAGTGCTAGAGGGGTTAGCAGGAACACCGGGGAGCTGTTTTTT.

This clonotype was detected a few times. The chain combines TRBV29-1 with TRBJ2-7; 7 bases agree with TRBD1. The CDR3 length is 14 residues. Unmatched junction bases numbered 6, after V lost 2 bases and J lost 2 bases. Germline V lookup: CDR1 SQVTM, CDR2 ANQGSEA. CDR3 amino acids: CSVERDSNTYEQYF. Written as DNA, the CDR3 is TGCAGCGTTGAAAGGGACAGCAATACCTACGAGCAGTACTTC.

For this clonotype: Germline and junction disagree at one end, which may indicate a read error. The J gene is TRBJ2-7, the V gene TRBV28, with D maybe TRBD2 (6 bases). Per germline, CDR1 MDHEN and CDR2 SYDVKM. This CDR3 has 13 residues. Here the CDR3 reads CAGGVAGHYEQCF. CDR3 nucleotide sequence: TGTGCCGGGGGAGTCGCGGGGCACTACGAGCAGTGCTTC.

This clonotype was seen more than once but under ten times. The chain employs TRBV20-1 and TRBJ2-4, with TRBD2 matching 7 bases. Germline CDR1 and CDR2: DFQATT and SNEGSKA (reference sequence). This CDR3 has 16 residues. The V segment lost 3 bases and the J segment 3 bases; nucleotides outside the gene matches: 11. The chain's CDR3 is CSASRKSGVNKNIQYF. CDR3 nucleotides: TGCAGTGCTAGTCGCAAAAGCGGGGTCAACAAAAACATTCAGTACTTC.

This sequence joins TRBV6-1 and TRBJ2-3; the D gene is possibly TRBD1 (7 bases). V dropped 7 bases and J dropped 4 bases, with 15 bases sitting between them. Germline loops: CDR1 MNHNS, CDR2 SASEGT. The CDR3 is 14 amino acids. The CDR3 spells CASKGDREADTQYF. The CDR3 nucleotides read TGTGCCAGCAAGGGTGACAGGGAGGCAGATACGCAGTATTTT.

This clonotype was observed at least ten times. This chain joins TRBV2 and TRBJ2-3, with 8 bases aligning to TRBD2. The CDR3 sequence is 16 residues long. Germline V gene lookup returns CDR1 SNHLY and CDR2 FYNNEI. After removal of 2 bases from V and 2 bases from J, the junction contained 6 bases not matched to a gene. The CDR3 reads CASSEPLAEPTDTQYF. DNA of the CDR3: TGTGCCAGCAGTGAACCACTAGCGGAGCCCACAGATACGCAGTATTTT.

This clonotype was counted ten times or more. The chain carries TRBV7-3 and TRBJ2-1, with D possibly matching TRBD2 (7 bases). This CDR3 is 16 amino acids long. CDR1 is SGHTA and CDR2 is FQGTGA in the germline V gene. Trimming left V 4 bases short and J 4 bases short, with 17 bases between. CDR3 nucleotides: TGTGCCAGCAGCTACGAAGGGGGGCGGGGGTACAATGAGCAGTTCTTC. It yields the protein CASSYEGGRGYNEQFF.

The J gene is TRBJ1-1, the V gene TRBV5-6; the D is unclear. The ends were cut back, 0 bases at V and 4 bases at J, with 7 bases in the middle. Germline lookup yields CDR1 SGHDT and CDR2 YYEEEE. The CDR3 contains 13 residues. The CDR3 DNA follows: TGTGCCAGCAGCTTGGGGGCGCGCACTGAAGCTTTCTTT. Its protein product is CASSLGARTEAFF.

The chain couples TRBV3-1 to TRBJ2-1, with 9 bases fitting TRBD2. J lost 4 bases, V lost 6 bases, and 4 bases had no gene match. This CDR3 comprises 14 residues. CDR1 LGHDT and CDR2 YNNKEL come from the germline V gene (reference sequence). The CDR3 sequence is CASSPSGKYNEQFF. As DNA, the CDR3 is TGTGCCAGCAGTCCTAGCGGGAAGTACAATGAGCAGTTCTTC.

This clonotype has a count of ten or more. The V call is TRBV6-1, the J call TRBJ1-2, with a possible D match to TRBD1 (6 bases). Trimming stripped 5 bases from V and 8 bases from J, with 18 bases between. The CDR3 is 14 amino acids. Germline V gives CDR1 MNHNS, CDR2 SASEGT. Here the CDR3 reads CASSRQGQLMGYTF. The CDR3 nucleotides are TGTGCCAGCAGTAGACAAGGACAGCTTATGGGCTACACCTTC.

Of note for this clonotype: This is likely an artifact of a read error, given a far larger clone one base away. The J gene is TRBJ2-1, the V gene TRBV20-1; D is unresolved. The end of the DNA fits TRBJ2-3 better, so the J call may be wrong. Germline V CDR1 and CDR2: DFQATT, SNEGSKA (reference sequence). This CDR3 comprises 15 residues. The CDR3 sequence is CSARPPEHLGDTQYF. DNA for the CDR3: TGCAGTGCCCGACCCCCCGAGCACCTTGGAGATACGCAGTATTTT.

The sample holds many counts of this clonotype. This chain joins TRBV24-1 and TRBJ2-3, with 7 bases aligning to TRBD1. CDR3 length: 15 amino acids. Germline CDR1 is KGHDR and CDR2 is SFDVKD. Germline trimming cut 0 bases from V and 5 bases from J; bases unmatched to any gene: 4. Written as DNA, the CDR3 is TGTGCCACCAGTGATTTGAGGGACAGTGAAGATACGCAGTATTTT. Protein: CATSDLRDSEDTQYF.

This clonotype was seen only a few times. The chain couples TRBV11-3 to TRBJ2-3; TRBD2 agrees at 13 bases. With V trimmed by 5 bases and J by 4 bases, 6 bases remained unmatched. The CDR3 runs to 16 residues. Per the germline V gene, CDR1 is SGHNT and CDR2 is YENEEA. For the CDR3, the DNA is TGTGCCAGCAGCCCGGGACTAGCGGGAAGGGCAGATACGCAGTATTTT. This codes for CASSPGLAGRADTQYF.

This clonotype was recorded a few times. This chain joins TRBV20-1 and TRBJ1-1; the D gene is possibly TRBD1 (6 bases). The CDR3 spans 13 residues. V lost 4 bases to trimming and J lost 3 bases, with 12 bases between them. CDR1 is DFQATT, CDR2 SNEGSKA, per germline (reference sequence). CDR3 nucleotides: TGCAGTGCTAAGTACAGGGTACACACTGAAGCTTTCTTT. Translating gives CSAKYRVHTEAFF.